Each of the 20 T cell receptor beta chains below was sequenced from the same sample in a study of T cell responses to AZD1222 COVID-19 vaccine (dated by TCRdb to the early 2020s). Libraries were constructed by the immunoSEQ multiplex PCR assay. Held by TCRdb, this immuneACCESS table contains in-frame sequences only and omits some clones. Under half of the omission traces to an unresolved V gene where checked; the cause of the rest is unknown. In all, the sample holds 110,000 to 150,000 clones, and about 91% of those were seen once. The top ten clones comprise about 1.9% of the sample. The time point label on this specimen signifies: baseline before first vaccination. The sample was peripheral blood, taken on day 0 of AZD1222 vaccination. Receptors originate from an adult in good health.

This chain joins TRBV6-5 and TRBJ2-7; D is perhaps TRBD1 (6 bases). The CDR3 is 13 residues long. Trimming pared 4 bases from V and 2 bases from J, leaving 9 bases between. CDR1 and CDR2 from the germline V gene are MNHEY and SVGAGI. The CDR3 is CASSLDRAYEQYF. Written as DNA, the CDR3 is TGTGCCAGCAGTTTGGACAGAGCCTACGAGCAGTACTTC.

In this sample, this clone turned up once. J is TRBJ2-3 and V is TRBV7-8; perhaps TRBD1 as D (5 bases). The germline V and J ends were trimmed by 3 bases and 1 base, with 14 bases remaining between them. Germline V gene sequence: CDR1 SGHVS, CDR2 FQNEAQ. This CDR3 is built from 16 residues. The CDR3: CASSFSGYSGTDTQYF. For the CDR3, the DNA is TGTGCCAGCAGCTTCTCAGGGTATTCTGGCACAGATACGCAGTATTTT.

The chain joins TRBV5-4 to TRBJ2-5; tentatively, D is TRBD1 (5 bases). The CDR3 spans 12 residues. Germline CDR1 and CDR2: SGHNT and YYREEE (reference sequence). V lost 1 base and J lost 4, with 5 bases in between. CDR3: CASSLRGETQYF. In nucleotides, the CDR3 is TGTGCCAGCAGCTTGAGGGGAGAGACCCAGTACTTC.

The chain is built from TRBV19 and TRBJ1-4; D gene uncertain. With 6 bases removed from V and 0 bases from J, the gap between germline ends came to 11 bases. CDR1 and CDR2 (germline): LNHDA, SQIVND (reference sequence). CDR3 length equals 15 residues. The CDR3 spells CASRRVAPTNEKLFF. In DNA form, the CDR3 reads TGTGCCAGTAGGAGGGTCGCCCCAACTAATGAAAAACTGTTTTTT.

The chain joins TRBV7-9 to TRBJ2-2; D remains unclear. CDR3 length: 17 amino acids. Germline CDR1 SEHNR, CDR2 FQNEAQ (reference sequence). V lost 5 bases, J lost 0 bases, and 16 bases lay in between. DNA for the CDR3: TGTGCCAGCAGCACCTCCTGGGTAAACGCGAACACCGGGGAGCTGTTTTTT. Translation: CASSTSWVNANTGELFF.

The V and J genes are TRBV24-1 and TRBJ2-7; 9 bases line up with TRBD1. The V gene end was trimmed by 6 bases and the J gene end by 7 bases; junction bases not matched to a gene: 12. The germline CDR1 and CDR2 sequences are KGHDR and SFDVKD. The CDR3 length is 15 residues. The CDR3 region is CATSRRTGVLEEQYF. CDR3 DNA: TGTGCCACCAGTCGGCGGACAGGGGTTTTGGAGGAGCAGTACTTC.

The chain uses TRBV9 and TRBJ2-7; D might be TRBD1 or TRBD2, each matching 5 bases. Germline V CDR1 and CDR2: SGDLS, YYNGEE. V was trimmed by 4 bases and J by 0 bases, leaving 11 bases between them. This CDR3 has 14 amino acids. CDR3 residues: CASSPGPTSYEQYF. As DNA, the CDR3 is TGTGCCAGCAGCCCGGGACCCACCTCCTACGAGCAGTACTTC.

The V call is TRBV9, the J call TRBJ1-3; unclear D gene. Trimming removed 0 bases from V and 8 bases from J, with 15 bases in between. The CDR3 is 15 amino acids. The germline gives CDR1 SGDLS, CDR2 YYNGEE. This chain's CDR3 is CASSVGGGPEYTIYF. CDR3 DNA sequence: TGTGCCAGCAGCGTAGGGGGTGGCCCTGAATACACCATATATTTT.

The chain has TRBV6-2 or TRBV6-3 and TRBJ1-5; a possible D gene is TRBD1 (6 bases). The CDR3 runs 14 residues. V lost 5 bases to trimming and J lost 9 bases, with 17 bases between them. CDR1 and CDR2 (germline): MNHEY, SVGEGT. CDR3 sequence (DNA): TGTGCCAGCAGTACCACACAGGGTTTATTGCCCCAGCATTTT. Amino acids: CASSTTQGLLPQHF.

The rearrangement links TRBV24-1 to TRBJ1-1; no reliable D call. CDR1 and CDR2 from the germline V gene are KGHDR and SFDVKD. V shed 7 bases and J shed 1 base, with 9 bases lying between them. This CDR3 has 13 residues. CDR3 sequence: CATSERRNTEAFF. In nucleotides, the CDR3 is TGTGCCACCAGCGAGAGGAGGAACACTGAAGCTTTCTTT.

The chain employs TRBV28 and TRBJ1-3; 7 bases align to TRBD1. Trimming cost V 7 bases and J 4 bases; bases outside gene matches: 13. Germline CDR1 and CDR2: MDHEN and SYDVKM. CDR3 length: 16 amino acids. CDR3 region: CASTLPGQVGGNTIYF. CDR3 nucleotides: TGTGCCAGCACCCTCCCTGGACAGGTTGGAGGAAACACCATATATTTT. The full variable domain, completed using reference TRBV28 and TRBJ1-3, is DVKVTQSSRYLVKRTGEKVFLECVQDMDHENMFWYRQDPGLGLRLIYFSYDVKMKEKGDIPEGYSVSREKKERFSLILESASTNQTSMYLCASTLPGQVGGNTIYFGEGSWLTVV.

The CDR3 bases are TGTGCCAGCAGCCCCAGGGGAGCGGGCCGCACAGATACGCAGTATTTT. Translated, it gives CASSPRGAGRTDTQYF. This chain joins TRBV5-4 and TRBJ2-3; D assignment may be TRBD1 or TRBD2 (6 bases each). The CDR3 sequence is 16 residues long. Trimming left V 4 bases short and J 1 base short, with 16 bases between. Looked up from germline, CDR1 is SGHNT and CDR2 is YYREEE (reference sequence).

This clone was detected once. The chain combines TRBV9 with TRBJ2-3; D not certain. Trimming removed 3 bases from V and 4 bases from J, with 6 bases in between. The CDR3 sequence is 12 residues long. Germline V gene lookup returns CDR1 SGDLS and CDR2 YYNGEE. CDR3 bases: TGTGCCAGCAGCGGTGAGGCAGATACGCAGTATTTT. The encoded protein is CASSGEADTQYF.

The rearrangement links TRBV5-1 to TRBJ1-6; 10 nucleotides agree with TRBD1. The CDR3 consists of 15 residues. V gave up 4 bases and J gave up 6 bases; unmatched junction bases: 4. Germline V gene sequence: CDR1 SGHRS, CDR2 YFSETQ. Written as DNA, the CDR3 is TGCGCCAGCAGCCCGGGGACAGGGGTTAATTCACCCCTCCACTTT. Its translation is CASSPGTGVNSPLHF.

The V and J genes are TRBV9 and TRBJ1-4, with a tentative D call TRBD1 (6 bases). The CDR3 loop spans 15 amino acids. The germline V gene encodes CDR1 SGDLS and CDR2 YYNGEE. Trimming pared 0 bases from V and 7 bases from J, leaving 13 bases between. The CDR3 bases are TGTGCCAGCAGCGTAGGAGGGACACGGGGTGAAAAACTGTTTTTT. It translates to CASSVGGTRGEKLFF.

This chain uses TRBV5-1 with TRBJ2-1; 12 nucleotides match TRBD2. CDR1 and CDR2 (germline): SGHRS, YFSETQ. The CDR3 covers 16 residues. V gave up 0 bases and J gave up 7 bases; unmatched junction bases: 5. The CDR3 here is CASSLASGGAWNEQFF. The CDR3, as DNA: TGCGCCAGCAGCTTGGCTAGCGGGGGGGCCTGGAATGAGCAGTTCTTC.

The CDR3 bases are TGCGCCAGCAGTTTACAGGGCGACGAGCAGTACTTC. This translates into CASSLQGDEQYF. The chain couples TRBV10-2 to TRBJ2-7, with TRBD1 as a possible D gene (6 bases). CDR1 and CDR2 (germline): WSHSY, SAAADI. The CDR3 loop spans 12 amino acids. V was trimmed by 5 bases and J by 5 bases, leaving 10 bases between them.

The chain joins TRBV4-1 to TRBJ1-4; perhaps TRBD1 as D (5 bases). Trimming shortened V by 1 base and J by 8 bases, and 14 bases separated the two germline ends. The CDR3 consists of 15 residues. Per germline, CDR1 MGHRA and CDR2 YSYEKL. The CDR3 loop reads CASSQGRGSQEKLFF. CDR3 nucleotide sequence: TGCGCCAGCAGCCAAGGGAGGGGTTCTCAAGAAAAACTGTTTTTT.

This clone was recorded a few times. CDR3 sequence (DNA): TGTGCCAGCAGCCAGGACCAGAACACTGAAGCTTTCTTT. Translation gives CASSQDQNTEAFF. This chain joins TRBV14 and TRBJ1-1; the D is unclear. The CDR3 sequence is 13 residues long. With 3 bases removed from V and 1 base from J, the gap between germline ends came to 6 bases. Germline-derived CDR1 and CDR2 are SGHDN and FVKESK.

This sequence joins TRBV6-5 and TRBJ2-7; a possible D gene is TRBD2 (5 bases). The V gene's germline CDR1 is MNHEY and CDR2 SVGAGI. The ends were cut back, 6 bases at V and 1 base at J, with 13 bases in the middle. CDR3 size: 14 residues. The CDR3 DNA is TGTGCCAGCAGCAGACCCCCGGGATCCTACGAGCAGTACTTC. It encodes CASSRPPGSYEQYF.